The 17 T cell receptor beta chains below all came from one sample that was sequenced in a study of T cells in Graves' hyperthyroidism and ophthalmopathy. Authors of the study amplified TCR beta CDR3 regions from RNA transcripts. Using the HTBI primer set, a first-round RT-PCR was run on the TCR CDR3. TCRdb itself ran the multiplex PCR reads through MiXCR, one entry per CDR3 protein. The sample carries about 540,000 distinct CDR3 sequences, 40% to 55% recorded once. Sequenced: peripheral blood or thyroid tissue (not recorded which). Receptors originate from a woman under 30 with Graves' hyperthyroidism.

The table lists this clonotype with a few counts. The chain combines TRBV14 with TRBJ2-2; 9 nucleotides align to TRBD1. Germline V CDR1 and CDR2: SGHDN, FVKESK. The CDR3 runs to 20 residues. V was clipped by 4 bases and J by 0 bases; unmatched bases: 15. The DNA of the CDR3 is TGTGCCAGCAGCCCCAGGTGGGACAGGGAGGGCCTCGCGAACACCGGGGAGCTGTTTTTT. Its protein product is CASSPRWDREGLANTGELFF.

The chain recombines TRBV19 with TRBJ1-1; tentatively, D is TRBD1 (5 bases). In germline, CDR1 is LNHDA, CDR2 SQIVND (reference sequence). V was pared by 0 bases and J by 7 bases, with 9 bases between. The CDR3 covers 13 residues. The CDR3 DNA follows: TGTGCCAGTAGTATAGAATTCGGGGGTGAAGCTTTCTTT. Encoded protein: CASSIEFGGEAFF.

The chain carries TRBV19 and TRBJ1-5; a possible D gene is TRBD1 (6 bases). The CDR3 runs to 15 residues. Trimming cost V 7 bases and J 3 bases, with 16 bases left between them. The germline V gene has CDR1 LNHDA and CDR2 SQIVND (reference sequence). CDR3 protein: CASTSTQGSNQPQHF. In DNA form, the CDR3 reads TGTGCCAGTACCAGTACCCAGGGGTCCAATCAGCCCCAGCATTTT. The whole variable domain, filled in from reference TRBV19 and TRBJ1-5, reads DGGITQSPKYLFRKEGQNVTLSCEQNLNHDAMYWYRQDPGQGLRLIYYSQIVNDFQKGDIAEGYSVSREKKESFPLTVTSAQKNPTAFYLCASTSTQGSNQPQHFGDGTRLSIL.

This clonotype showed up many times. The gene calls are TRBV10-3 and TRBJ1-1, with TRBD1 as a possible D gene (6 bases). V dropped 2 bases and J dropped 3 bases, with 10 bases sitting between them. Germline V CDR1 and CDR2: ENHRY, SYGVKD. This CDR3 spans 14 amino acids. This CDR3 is CAISEGGRDTEAFF. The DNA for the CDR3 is TGTGCCATCAGTGAGGGGGGCAGGGACACTGAAGCTTTCTTT.

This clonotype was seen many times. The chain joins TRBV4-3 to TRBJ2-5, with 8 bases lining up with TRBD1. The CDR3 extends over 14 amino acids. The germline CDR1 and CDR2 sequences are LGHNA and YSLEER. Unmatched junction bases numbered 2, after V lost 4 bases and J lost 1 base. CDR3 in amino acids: CASSRDRFQETQYF. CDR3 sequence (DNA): TGCGCCAGCAGCCGGGACAGGTTCCAAGAGACCCAGTACTTC.

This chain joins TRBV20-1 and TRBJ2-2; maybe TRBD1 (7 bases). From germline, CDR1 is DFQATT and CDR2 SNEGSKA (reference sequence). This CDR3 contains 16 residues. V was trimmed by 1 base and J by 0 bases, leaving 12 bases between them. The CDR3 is CSARAGGTANTGELFF. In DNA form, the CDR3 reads TGCAGTGCTAGAGCCGGCGGGACAGCGAACACCGGGGAGCTGTTTTTT.

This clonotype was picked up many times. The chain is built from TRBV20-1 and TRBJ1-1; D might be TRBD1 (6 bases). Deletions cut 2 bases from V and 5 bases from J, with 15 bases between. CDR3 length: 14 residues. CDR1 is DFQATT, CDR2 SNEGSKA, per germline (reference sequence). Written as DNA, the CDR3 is TGCAGTGCTAGACCTACAGGGCCGTGGACTGAAGCTTTCTTT. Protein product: CSARPTGPWTEAFF.

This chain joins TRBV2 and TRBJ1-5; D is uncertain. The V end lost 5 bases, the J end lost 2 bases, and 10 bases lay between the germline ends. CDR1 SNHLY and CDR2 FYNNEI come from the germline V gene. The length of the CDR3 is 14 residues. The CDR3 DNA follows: TGTGCCAGCAGTAAAGGCTCAGGCAATCAGCCCCAGCATTTT. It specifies CASSKGSGNQPQHF.

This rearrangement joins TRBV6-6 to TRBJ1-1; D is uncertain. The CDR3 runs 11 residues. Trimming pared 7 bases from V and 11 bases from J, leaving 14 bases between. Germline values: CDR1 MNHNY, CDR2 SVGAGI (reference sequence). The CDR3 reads CASTSGKSAFF. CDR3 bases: TGTGCCAGCACCTCCGGGAAGTCGGCTTTCTTT.

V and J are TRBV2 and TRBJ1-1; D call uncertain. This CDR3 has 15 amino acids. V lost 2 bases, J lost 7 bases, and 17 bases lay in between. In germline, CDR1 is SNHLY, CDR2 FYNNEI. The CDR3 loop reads CASSELWASYNEAFF. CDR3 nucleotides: TGTGCCAGCAGTGAACTATGGGCCTCCTACAATGAAGCTTTCTTT.

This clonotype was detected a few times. The CDR3 DNA reads TGTGCCAGCAGTATTAGGGTGACAGGTTTTGGTTCACCCCTCCACTTT. It encodes CASSIRVTGFGSPLHF. The chain employs TRBV27 and TRBJ1-6; the D gene is possibly TRBD1 (6 bases). The CDR3 is 16 residues long. Germline V gives CDR1 MNHEY, CDR2 SMNVEV (reference sequence). Trimming pared 5 bases from V and 9 bases from J, leaving 20 bases between.

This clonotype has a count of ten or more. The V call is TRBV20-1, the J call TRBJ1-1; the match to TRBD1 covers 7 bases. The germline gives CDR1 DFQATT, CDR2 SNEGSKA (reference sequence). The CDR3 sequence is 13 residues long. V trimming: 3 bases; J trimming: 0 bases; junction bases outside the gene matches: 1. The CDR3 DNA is TGCAGTGCTAGGGGACAGATGAACACTGAAGCTTTCTTT. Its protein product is CSARGQMNTEAFF.

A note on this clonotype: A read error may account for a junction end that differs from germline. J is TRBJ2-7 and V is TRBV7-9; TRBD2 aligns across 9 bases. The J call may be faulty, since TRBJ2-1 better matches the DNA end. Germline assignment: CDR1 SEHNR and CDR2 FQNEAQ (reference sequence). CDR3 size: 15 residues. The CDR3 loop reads CASSQGLAGPSEQFF. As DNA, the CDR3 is TGCGCCAGCAGCCAAGGGCTAGCGGGACCAAGTGAGCAGTTCTTC.

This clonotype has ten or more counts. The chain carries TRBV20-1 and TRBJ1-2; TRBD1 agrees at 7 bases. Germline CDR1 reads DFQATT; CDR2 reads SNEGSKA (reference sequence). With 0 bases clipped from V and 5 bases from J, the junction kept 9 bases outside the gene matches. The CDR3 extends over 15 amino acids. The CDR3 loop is CSARDLWAGGYGYTF. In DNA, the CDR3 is TGCAGTGCTAGAGATCTTTGGGCAGGGGGTTATGGCTACACCTTC.

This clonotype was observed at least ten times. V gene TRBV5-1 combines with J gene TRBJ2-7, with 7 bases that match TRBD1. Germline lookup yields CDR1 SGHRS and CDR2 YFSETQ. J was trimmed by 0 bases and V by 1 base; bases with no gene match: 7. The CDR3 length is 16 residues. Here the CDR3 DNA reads TGCGCCAGCAGCTTGATGCCGGGACAGAACTCCTACGAGCAGTACTTC. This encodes CASSLMPGQNSYEQYF.

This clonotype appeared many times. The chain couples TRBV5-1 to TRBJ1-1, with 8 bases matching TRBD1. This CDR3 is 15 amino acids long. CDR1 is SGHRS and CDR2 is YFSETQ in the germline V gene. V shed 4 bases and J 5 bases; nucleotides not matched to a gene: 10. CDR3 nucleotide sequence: TGCGCCAGCAGCATGGGACAGGCCGCTCGGACTGAAGCTTTCTTT. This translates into CASSMGQAARTEAFF.

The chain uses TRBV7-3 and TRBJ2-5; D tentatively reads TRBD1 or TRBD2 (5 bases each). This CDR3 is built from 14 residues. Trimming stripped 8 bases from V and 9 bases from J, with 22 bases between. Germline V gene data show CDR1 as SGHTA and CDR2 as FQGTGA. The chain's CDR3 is CASGSGQNNQPQYF. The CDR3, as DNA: TGTGCCAGCGGTTCGGGGCAGAACAATCAGCCCCAGTACTTC.